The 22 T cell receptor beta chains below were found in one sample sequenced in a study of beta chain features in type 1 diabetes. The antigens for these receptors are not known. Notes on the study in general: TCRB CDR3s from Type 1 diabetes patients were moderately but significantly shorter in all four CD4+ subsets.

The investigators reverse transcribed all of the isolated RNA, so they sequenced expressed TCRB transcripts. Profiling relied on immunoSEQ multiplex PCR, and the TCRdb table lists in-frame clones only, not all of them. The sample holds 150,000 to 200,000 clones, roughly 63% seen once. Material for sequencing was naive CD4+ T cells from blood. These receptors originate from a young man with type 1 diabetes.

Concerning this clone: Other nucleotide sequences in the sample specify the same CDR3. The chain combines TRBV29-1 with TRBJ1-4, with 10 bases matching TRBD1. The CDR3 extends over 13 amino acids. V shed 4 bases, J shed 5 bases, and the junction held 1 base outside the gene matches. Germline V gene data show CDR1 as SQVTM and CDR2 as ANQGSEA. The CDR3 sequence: CSVGGQGNEKLFF. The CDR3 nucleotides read TGCAGCGTTGGGGGACAGGGGAATGAAAAACTGTTTTTT.

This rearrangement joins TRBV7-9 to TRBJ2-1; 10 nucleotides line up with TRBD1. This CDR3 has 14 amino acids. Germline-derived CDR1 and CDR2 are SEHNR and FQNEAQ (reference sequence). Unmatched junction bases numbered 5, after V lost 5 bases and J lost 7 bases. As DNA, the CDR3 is TGTGCCAGCAGCCTTGGGACAGGGGTGAATGAGCAGTTCTTC. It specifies CASSLGTGVNEQFF.

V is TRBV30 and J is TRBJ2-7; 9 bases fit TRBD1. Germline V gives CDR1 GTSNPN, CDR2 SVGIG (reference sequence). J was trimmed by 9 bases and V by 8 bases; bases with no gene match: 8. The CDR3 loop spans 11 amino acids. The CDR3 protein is CAGNRGLGQYF. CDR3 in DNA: TGTGCCGGTAACAGGGGGCTAGGGCAGTACTTC.

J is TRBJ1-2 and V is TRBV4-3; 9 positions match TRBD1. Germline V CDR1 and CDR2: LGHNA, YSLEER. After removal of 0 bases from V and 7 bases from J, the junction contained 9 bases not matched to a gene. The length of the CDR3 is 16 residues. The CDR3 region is CASSQDHGQGIVGYTF. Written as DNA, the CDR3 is TGCGCCAGCAGCCAAGATCACGGACAGGGGATCGTTGGCTACACCTTC.

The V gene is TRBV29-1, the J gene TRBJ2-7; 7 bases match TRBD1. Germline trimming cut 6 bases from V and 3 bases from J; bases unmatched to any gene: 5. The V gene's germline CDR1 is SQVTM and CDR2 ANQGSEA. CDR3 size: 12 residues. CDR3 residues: CSVRQGIYEQYF. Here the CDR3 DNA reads TGCAGCGTCAGACAGGGCATCTACGAGCAGTACTTC.

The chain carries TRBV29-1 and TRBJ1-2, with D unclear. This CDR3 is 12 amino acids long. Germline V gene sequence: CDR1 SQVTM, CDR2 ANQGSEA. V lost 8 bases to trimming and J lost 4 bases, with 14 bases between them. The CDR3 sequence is CSSSSNVYGYTF. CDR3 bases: TGCAGCTCAAGCAGCAACGTCTATGGCTACACCTTC.

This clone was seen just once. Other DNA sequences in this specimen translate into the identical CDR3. CDR3 nucleotides: TGTGCCTGGAGTGTTACCACAGAGACCCAGTACTTC. Amino acid sequence: CAWSVTTETQYF. This chain joins TRBV30 and TRBJ2-5; D unclear. Trimming pared 0 bases from V and 4 bases from J, leaving 6 bases between. The CDR3 is 12 amino acids. In germline, CDR1 is GTSNPN, CDR2 SVGIG (reference sequence).

The CDR3 loop is CASSLGTGISSYNEQFF. The DNA of the CDR3 is TGTGCCAGCAGCTTAGGGACAGGGATAAGCTCCTACAATGAGCAGTTCTTC. This chain uses TRBV7-9 with TRBJ2-1; 8 nucleotides match TRBD1. The CDR3 has 17 amino acids. V shed 1 base, J shed 0 bases, and the junction held 5 bases outside the gene matches. The germline gives CDR1 SEHNR, CDR2 FQNEAQ (reference sequence).

The CDR3 reads CSAAPSGVEKLFF. As DNA, the CDR3 is TGCAGCGCCGCCCCTAGTGGCGTGGAAAAACTGTTTTTT. The chain is built from TRBV29-1 and TRBJ1-4; D is ambiguous. The V gene's germline CDR1 is SQVTM and CDR2 ANQGSEA. The V end was cut by 7 bases, the J end by 8 bases, with 17 bases between. The CDR3 spans 13 residues.

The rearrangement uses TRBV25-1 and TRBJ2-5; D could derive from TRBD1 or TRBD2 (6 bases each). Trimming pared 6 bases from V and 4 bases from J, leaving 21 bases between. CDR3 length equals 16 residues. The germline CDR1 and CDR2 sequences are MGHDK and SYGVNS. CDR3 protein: CASRIGSGGFGETQYF. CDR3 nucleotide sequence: TGTGCCAGCAGGATCGGGTCCGGGGGCTTCGGAGAGACCCAGTACTTC.

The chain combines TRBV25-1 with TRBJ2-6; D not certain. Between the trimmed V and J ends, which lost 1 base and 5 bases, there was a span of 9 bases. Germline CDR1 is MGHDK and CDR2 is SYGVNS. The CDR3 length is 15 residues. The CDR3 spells CASSEFVGRANVLTF. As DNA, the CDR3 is TGTGCCAGCAGTGAATTCGTTGGGAGGGCCAACGTCCTGACTTTC.

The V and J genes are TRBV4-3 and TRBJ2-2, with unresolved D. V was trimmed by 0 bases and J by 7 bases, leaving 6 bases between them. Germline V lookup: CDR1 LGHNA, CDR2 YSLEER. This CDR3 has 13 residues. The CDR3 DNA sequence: TGCGCCAGCAGCCAAGATAGGCACGGGGAGCTGTTTTTT. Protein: CASSQDRHGELFF.

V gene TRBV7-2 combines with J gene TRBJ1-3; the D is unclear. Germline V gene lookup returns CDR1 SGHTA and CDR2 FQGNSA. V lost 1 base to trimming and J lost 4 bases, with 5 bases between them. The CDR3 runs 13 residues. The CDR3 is CASSLGLGNTIYF. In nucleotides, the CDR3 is TGTGCCAGCAGCTTAGGGTTAGGAAACACCATATATTTT.

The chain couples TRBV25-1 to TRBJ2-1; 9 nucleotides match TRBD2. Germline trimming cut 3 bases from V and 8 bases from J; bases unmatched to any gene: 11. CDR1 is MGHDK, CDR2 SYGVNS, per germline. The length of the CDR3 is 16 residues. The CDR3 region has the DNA TGTGCCAGCAGTGACTCCACTCGCGGGGGGGGTTATGAGCAGTTCTTC. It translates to CASSDSTRGGGYEQFF.

The CDR3 loop reads CASSPVPDTEAFF. CDR3 nucleotides: TGTGCCAGCAGCCCCGTACCGGACACTGAAGCTTTCTTT. The rearrangement links TRBV7-9 to TRBJ1-1, with no clear D. V lost 5 bases and J 3 bases, leaving 10 bases between the germline ends. CDR3 length: 13 amino acids. Germline CDR1 reads SEHNR; CDR2 reads FQNEAQ (reference sequence). The variable domain in full, with the rest retrieved from reference TRBV7-9 and TRBJ1-1, is DTGVSQNPRHKITKRGQNVTFRCDPISEHNRLYWYRQTLGQGPEFLTYFQNEAQLEKSRLLSDRFSAERPKGSFSTLEIQRTEQGDSAMYLCASSPVPDTEAFFGQGTRLTVV.

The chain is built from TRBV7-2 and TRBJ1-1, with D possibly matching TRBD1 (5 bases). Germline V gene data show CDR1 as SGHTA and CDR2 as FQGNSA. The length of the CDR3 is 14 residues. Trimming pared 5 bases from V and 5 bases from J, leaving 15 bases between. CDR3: CASSPRGGRTEAFF. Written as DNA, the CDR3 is TGTGCCAGCAGCCCGAGGGGTGGGCGGACTGAAGCTTTCTTT.

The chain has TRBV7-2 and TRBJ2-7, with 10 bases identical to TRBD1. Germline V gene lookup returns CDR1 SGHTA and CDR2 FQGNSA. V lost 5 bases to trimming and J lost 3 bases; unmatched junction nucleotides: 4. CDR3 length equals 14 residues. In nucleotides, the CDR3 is TGTGCCAGCAGCCAAGACAGGGGGCTCTACGAGCAGTACTTC. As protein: CASSQDRGLYEQYF.

The CDR3, as DNA: TGTGCCTGGAGTCTCCTAGCCAGTTTCGGCGAGCAGTACTTC. The encoded protein is CAWSLLASFGEQYF. The chain couples TRBV30 to TRBJ2-7; D perhaps matches TRBD2 (5 bases). This CDR3 comprises 14 residues. Germline loops: CDR1 GTSNPN, CDR2 SVGIG (reference sequence). The V and J ends lost 2 bases and 6 bases respectively, with 17 bases between them.

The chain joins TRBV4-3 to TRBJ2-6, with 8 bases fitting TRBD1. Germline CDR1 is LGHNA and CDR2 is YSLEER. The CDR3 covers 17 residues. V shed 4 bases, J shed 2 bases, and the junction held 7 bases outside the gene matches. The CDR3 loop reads CASSLGQGGPGANVLTF. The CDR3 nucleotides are TGCGCCAGCAGCCTAGGACAGGGCGGACCTGGGGCCAACGTCCTGACTTTC.

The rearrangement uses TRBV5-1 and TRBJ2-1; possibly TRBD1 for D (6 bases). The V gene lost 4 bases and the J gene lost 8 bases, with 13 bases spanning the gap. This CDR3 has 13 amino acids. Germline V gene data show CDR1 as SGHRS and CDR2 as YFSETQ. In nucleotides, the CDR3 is TGCGCCAGCAGCCCAGGGGCCTGGGATGAGCAGTTCTTC. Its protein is CASSPGAWDEQFF.

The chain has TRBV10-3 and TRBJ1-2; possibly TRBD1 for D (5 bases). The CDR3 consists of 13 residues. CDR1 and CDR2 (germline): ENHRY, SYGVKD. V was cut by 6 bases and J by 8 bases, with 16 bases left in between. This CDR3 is CAIRLLQGGGYTF. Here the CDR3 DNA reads TGTGCCATCAGGCTCCTCCAGGGAGGAGGCTACACCTTC.

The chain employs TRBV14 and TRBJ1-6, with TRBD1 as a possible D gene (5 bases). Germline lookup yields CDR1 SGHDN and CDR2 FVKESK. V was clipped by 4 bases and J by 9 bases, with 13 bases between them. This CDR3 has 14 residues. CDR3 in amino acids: CASSPTHQGSPLHF. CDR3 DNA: TGTGCCAGCAGCCCGACACATCAGGGTTCACCCCTCCACTTT.